A single T cell receptor (beta chain) is shown here with its context. The antigen is undetermined. Primers included in the PCR were 60 Vbeta and 13 Jbeta primers. Produced via immunoSEQ multiplex PCR; TCRdb's table is partial and in-frame only. The data hold 35,000 to 55,000 clones, with over 60% observed a single time. This sample was taken from a study of cytomegalovirus exposure and HLA in healthy donors. Overall study results and limits: In vitro checks showed that a few CMV-associated chains really do target CMV antigens. Presence/absence comparisons presumed near-even sequencing depth among donors. Some V segments, including TRBV6-2 and TRBV6-3, were excluded as indistinguishable.

The CDR3 length is 16 residues. Trimming took off 0 bases at V and 0 bases at J, with 9 bases between the two ends. Germline CDR1 is SGHTA and CDR2 is FQGNSA. This receptor was obtained from a woman in her thirties in good health and CMV-seronegative. V usage is TRBV7-2 and J usage is TRBJ2-1; maybe TRBD2 (7 bases). The specimen was PBMCs. CDR3 sequence reads: CASSLARGASYNEQFF. The DNA of the CDR3 is TGTGCCAGCAGCTTAGCCCGGGGGGCCTCCTACAATGAGCAGTTCTTC.